Listed below are T cell receptor beta chains from one sample, sequenced in a study of radiotherapy plus CTLA-4 blockade in lung cancer. Some clones are missing from TCRdb's copy, which holds only in-frame ones; the method was immunoSEQ multiplex PCR. The data contain 80,000 to 100,000 clones, under 85% of them singletons. The source material was peripheral blood, sampled from a patient treated with radiotherapy plus ipilimumab. The source of these receptors is a human donor with non-small cell lung cancer who had a partial response to radiotherapy plus ipilimumab. Some clones in this sample may be carry-over from other donors' samples. The CDR3 runs from the conserved cysteine through the conserved F or W.

v_gene: TRBV15; j_gene: TRBJ1-1; CDR3aa: CATSRVSTEAFF
v_gene: TRBV28; j_gene: TRBJ2-1; CDR3aa: CASRPTRYNEQFF
v_gene: TRBV20-1; j_gene: TRBJ2-1; CDR3aa: CSASEINEQFF
v_gene: TRBV5-1; j_gene: TRBJ2-5; CDR3aa: CASSLADSQETQYF
v_gene: TRBV29-1; j_gene: TRBJ2-7; CDR3aa: CSVGTASYEQYF
v_gene: TRBV29-1; j_gene: TRBJ2-7; CDR3aa: CSVNIQGYEQYF
v_gene: TRBV7-3; j_gene: TRBJ2-1; CDR3aa: CASGAGSFSEQFF
v_gene: TRBV5-8; j_gene: TRBJ1-5; CDR3aa: CASSPIMVQGADQPQHF
v_gene: TRBV28; j_gene: TRBJ1-2; CDR3aa: CASKQGGANYGYTF
v_gene: TRBV6-5; j_gene: TRBJ2-5; CDR3aa: CASSEALGETQYF
v_gene: TRBV2; j_gene: TRBJ2-5; CDR3aa: CASMDSGTGGLETQYF
v_gene: TRBV10-3; j_gene: TRBJ2-3; CDR3aa: CAISESQRGASTDTQYF
v_gene: TRBV5-6; j_gene: TRBJ2-4; CDR3aa: CASSLAPQGKNIQYF
v_gene: TRBV6-6; j_gene: TRBJ2-7; CDR3aa: CASSPTSGSHEQYF
v_gene: TRBV4-3; j_gene: TRBJ2-5; CDR3aa: CASSPLPGETQYF
v_gene: TRBV7-2; j_gene: TRBJ2-1; CDR3aa: CASSSGRVGEQFF
v_gene: TRBV2; j_gene: TRBJ2-1; CDR3aa: CASSEALWVGEQFF
v_gene: TRBV6-4; j_gene: TRBJ2-6; CDR3aa: CASTSIREGGSRSGANVLTF
v_gene: TRBV19; j_gene: -; CDR3aa: CASSTDRGHEQYF
v_gene: TRBV19; j_gene: TRBJ1-2; CDR3aa: CASTDRRGFGYTF
v_gene: TRBV19; j_gene: TRBJ2-1; CDR3aa: CASSTPGLVNEQFF
v_gene: TRBV5-1; j_gene: TRBJ1-3; CDR3aa: CASSFLQGSGNTIYF
v_gene: TRBV28; j_gene: TRBJ2-3; CDR3aa: CASSPGEREGTDTQYF
v_gene: TRBV6-1; j_gene: TRBJ2-5; CDR3aa: CASSEAGPEETQYF
v_gene: TRBV11-3; j_gene: TRBJ2-3; CDR3aa: CASSFLAGQRADTQYF
v_gene: TRBV6-5; j_gene: TRBJ2-7; CDR3aa: CASSYSRQGAAYEQYF
v_gene: TRBV19; j_gene: TRBJ2-5; CDR3aa: CASSPAGGRETQYF
v_gene: TRBV6-4; j_gene: TRBJ2-5; CDR3aa: CASSNNRHRALQETQYF
v_gene: TRBV6-6; j_gene: TRBJ2-1; CDR3aa: CASSPPGKVDNEQFF
v_gene: TRBV2; j_gene: TRBJ1-4; CDR3aa: CASSGLNEKLFF
v_gene: TRBV28; j_gene: TRBJ2-3; CDR3aa: CASRSQQGGTDTQYF
v_gene: TRBV7-3; j_gene: TRBJ1-1; CDR3aa: CASSLLARLTSSNTEAFF
v_gene: TRBV10-1; j_gene: TRBJ2-5; CDR3aa: CASSDGGRRETQYF
v_gene: TRBV2; j_gene: TRBJ2-5; CDR3aa: CASSEPSGETQYF
v_gene: TRBV9; j_gene: TRBJ1-6; CDR3aa: CASSPDRGQTFSYNSPLHF
v_gene: TRBV7-9; j_gene: TRBJ2-1; CDR3aa: CASSLGTAYNEQFF
v_gene: TRBV18; j_gene: TRBJ2-2; CDR3aa: CASSAGTSGRTGELFF
v_gene: TRBV28; j_gene: TRBJ1-2; CDR3aa: CASSVNGQGNYGYTF
v_gene: TRBV5-1; j_gene: TRBJ2-7; CDR3aa: CASSFEGLAGSEQYF
v_gene: TRBV4-1; j_gene: TRBJ2-5; CDR3aa: CASSQVQGDYQETQYF
v_gene: TRBV6-5; j_gene: TRBJ1-1; CDR3aa: CASSPPGHNRGAFF
v_gene: TRBV7-3; j_gene: TRBJ1-6; CDR3aa: CASSRTRDSPLHF
v_gene: TRBV4-3; j_gene: TRBJ2-5; CDR3aa: CASSPGTRSETQYF
v_gene: TRBV28; j_gene: TRBJ2-1; CDR3aa: CASSHPQGGYNEQFF